Listed below are T cell receptor beta chains from one sample, sequenced in a study of T cell responses to AZD1222 COVID-19 vaccine. Profiling relied on immunoSEQ multiplex PCR, and the TCRdb table lists in-frame clones only, not all of them. The top ten clones hold approximately 2.7% of a sample with 200,000 or so clones, 87% of them seen once. The sample was peripheral blood, taken on day 0 of MenACWY control vaccination. The receptors stem from an adult in good health. Both conserved end residues are part of each CDR3. D genes are given only for firm matches. For some rows the clone size is stated as once, few or many, or as a class when expanded; others skip it.

j_call clone_size d_call v_call cdr3_aa cdr3_nt
TRBJ2-2 . . TRBV30 CAWRARGLTTGELFF TGTGCCTGGAGAGCGAGGGGATTAACGACCGGGGAGCTGTTTTTT
TRBJ1-1 . . TRBV7-6 CASSLGASKVNTEAFF TGTGCCAGCAGCTTAGGGGCGAGCAAGGTGAACACTGAAGCTTTCTTT
TRBJ2-7 . TRBD1 TRBV7-9 CASSHDRGYEQYF TGTGCCAGCAGCCATGACAGGGGCTACGAGCAGTACTTC
TRBJ2-3 once . TRBV7-8 CASSLRDMSTDTQYF TGTGCCAGCAGCCTCCGGGACATGAGCACAGATACGCAGTATTTT
TRBJ2-5 . . TRBV12-3/TRBV12-4 CASSFGKRETQYF TGTGCCAGCAGTTTCGGGAAGAGAGAGACCCAGTACTTC
TRBJ2-3 . . TRBV19 CASSILDSRTDTQYF TGTGCCAGTAGTATTCTGGACAGTCGCACAGATACGCAGTATTTT
TRBJ2-6 . . TRBV6-5 CASSSQGFSGANVLTF TGTGCCAGCAGTTCACAGGGTTTCTCTGGGGCCAACGTCCTGACTTTC
TRBJ1-4 . TRBD1 TRBV7-6 CASRRSGTAATNEKLFF TGTGCCAGCAGACGGTCCGGGACAGCCGCAACTAATGAAAAACTGTTTTTT
TRBJ1-1 . TRBD1 TRBV9 CASSESGTGNTEAFF TGTGCCAGCAGCGAATCCGGGACAGGGAACACTGAAGCTTTCTTT
TRBJ2-7 . . TRBV7-3 CASSLDGPGEQYF TGTGCCAGCAGCCTAGACGGCCCAGGCGAGCAGTACTTC
TRBJ1-1 . . TRBV9 CASSVATGATNTEAFF TGTGCCAGCAGCGTAGCTACCGGGGCGACGAACACTGAAGCTTTCTTT
TRBJ1-2 few TRBD1 TRBV2 CASSERTGGGYTF TGTGCCAGCAGTGAACGGACAGGGGGTGGCTACACCTTC
TRBJ2-7 . . TRBV13 CASSLGRDQLSYEQYF TGTGCCAGCAGCTTAGGTCGGGATCAATTGTCCTACGAGCAGTACTTC
TRBJ1-1 few . TRBV2 CASRGRGTEAFF TGTGCCAGCAGAGGGAGGGGGACTGAAGCTTTCTTT
TRBJ1-4 . . TRBV4-2 CASSQPATNEKLFF TGTGCCAGCAGCCAACCCGCAACTAATGAAAAACTGTTTTTT
TRBJ2-2 . . TRBV7-8 CASSSSGSDTGELFF TGTGCCAGCAGCAGCTCGGGGAGTGACACCGGGGAGCTGTTTTTT
TRBJ2-3 . TRBD1 TRBV9 CASSVSDRVTDTQYF TGTGCCAGCAGCGTATCGGACAGGGTGACAGATACGCAGTATTTT